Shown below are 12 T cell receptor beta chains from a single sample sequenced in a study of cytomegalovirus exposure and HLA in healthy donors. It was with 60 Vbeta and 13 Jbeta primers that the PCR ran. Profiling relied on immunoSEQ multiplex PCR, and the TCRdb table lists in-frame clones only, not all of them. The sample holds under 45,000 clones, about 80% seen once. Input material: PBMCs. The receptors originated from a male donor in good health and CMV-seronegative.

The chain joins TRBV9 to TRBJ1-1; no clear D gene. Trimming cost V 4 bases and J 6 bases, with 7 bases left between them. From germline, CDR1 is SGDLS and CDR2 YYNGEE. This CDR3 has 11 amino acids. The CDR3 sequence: CASSPPSEAFF. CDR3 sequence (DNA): TGTGCCAGCAGCCCCCCATCTGAAGCTTTCTTT. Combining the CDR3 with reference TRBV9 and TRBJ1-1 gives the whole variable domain DSGVTQTPKHLITATGQRVTLRCSPRSGDLSVYWYQQSLDQGLQFLIQYYNGEERAKGNILERFSAQQFPDLHSELNLSSLELGDSALYFCASSPPSEAFFGQGTRLTVV.

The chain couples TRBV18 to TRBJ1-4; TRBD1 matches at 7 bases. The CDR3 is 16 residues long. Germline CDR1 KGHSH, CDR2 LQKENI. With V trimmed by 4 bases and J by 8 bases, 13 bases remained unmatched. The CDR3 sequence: CASSLEDRVGEEKLFF. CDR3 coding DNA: TGTGCCAGCTCACTCGAAGACAGGGTCGGCGAGGAAAAACTGTTTTTT. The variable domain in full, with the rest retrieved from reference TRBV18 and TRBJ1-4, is NAGVMQNPRHLVRRRGQEARLRCSPMKGHSHVYWYRQLPEEGLKFMVYLQKENIIDESGMPKERFSAEFPKEGPSILRIQQVVRGDSAAYFCASSLEDRVGEEKLFFGSGTQLSVL.

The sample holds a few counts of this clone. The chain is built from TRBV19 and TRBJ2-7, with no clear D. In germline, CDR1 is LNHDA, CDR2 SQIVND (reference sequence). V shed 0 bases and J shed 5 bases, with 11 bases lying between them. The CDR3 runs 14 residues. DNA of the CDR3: TGTGCCAGTAGTATAGATCCCGGTCATGACGAGCAGTACTTC. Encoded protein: CASSIDPGHDEQYF.

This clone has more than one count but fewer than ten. DNA for the CDR3: TGTGCCAGCAGTTACTCGACGACAGGGGTTAACTATGGCTACACCTTC. This codes for CASSYSTTGVNYGYTF. The V call is TRBV6-6, the J call TRBJ1-2; TRBD1 aligns across 8 bases. Germline trimming cut 0 bases from V and 1 base from J; bases unmatched to any gene: 4. CDR1 MNHNY and CDR2 SVGAGI come from the germline V gene (reference sequence). The CDR3 covers 16 residues.

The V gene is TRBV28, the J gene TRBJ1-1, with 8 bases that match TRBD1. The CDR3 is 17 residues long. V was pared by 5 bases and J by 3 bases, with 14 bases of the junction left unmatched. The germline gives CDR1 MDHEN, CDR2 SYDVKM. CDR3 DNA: TGTGCCAGCAGTGCTCTTAGGTGGGACAGGAAAGACACTGAAGCTTTCTTT. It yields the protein CASSALRWDRKDTEAFF.

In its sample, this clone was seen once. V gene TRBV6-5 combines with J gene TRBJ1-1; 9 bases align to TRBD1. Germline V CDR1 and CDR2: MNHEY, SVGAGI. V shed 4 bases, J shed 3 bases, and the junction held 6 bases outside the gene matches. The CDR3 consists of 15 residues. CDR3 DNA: TGTGCCAGCAGTTCCCCGACAGGGGGGGACACTGAAGCTTTCTTT. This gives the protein CASSSPTGGDTEAFF.

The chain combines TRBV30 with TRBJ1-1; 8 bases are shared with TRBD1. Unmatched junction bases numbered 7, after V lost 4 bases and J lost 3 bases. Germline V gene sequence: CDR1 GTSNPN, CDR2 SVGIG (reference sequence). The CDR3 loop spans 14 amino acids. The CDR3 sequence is CAWNPTGVDTEAFF. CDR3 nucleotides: TGTGCCTGGAACCCGACAGGGGTGGACACTGAAGCTTTCTTT.

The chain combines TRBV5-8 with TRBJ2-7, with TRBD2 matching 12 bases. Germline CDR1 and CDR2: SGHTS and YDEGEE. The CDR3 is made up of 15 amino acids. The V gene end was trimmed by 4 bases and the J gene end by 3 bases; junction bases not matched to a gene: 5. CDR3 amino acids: CASSKTSGRSYEQYF. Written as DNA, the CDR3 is TGTGCCAGCAGCAAAACTAGCGGGAGGAGCTACGAGCAGTACTTC.

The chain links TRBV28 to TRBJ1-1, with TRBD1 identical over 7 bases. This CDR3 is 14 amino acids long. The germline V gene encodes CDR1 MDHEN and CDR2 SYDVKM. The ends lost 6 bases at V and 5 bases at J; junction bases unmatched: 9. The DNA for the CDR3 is TGTGCCAGCAGACGCGGACAGGAGGGGACTGAAGCTTTCTTT. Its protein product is CASRRGQEGTEAFF. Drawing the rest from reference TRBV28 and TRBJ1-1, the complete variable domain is DVKVTQSSRYLVKRTGEKVFLECVQDMDHENMFWYRQDPGLGLRLIYFSYDVKMKEKGDIPEGYSVSREKKERFSLILESASTNQTSMYLCASRRGQEGTEAFFGQGTRLTVV.

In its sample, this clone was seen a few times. Here the CDR3 DNA reads TGTGCCACTCGATTGGGGGGAACTGGCTACACCTTC. It specifies CATRLGGTGYTF. The rearrangement joins TRBV19 to TRBJ1-2; D is possibly TRBD1 (5 bases). The CDR3 consists of 12 residues. Between the trimmed V and J ends, which lost 10 bases and 7 bases, there was a span of 16 bases. Germline CDR1 LNHDA, CDR2 SQIVND (reference sequence).

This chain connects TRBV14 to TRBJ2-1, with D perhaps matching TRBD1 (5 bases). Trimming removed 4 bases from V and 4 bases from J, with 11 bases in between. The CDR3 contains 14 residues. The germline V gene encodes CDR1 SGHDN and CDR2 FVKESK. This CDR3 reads CASSRTNAYNEQFF. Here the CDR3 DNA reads TGTGCCAGCAGCCGGACAAATGCATACAATGAGCAGTTCTTC.

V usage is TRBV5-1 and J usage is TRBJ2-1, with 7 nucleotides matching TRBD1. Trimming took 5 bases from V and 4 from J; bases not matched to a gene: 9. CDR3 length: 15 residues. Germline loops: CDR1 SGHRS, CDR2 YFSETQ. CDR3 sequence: CASSTAGGSYNEQFF. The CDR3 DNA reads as TGCGCCAGCAGTACCGCAGGGGGATCTTACAATGAGCAGTTCTTC.